This T cell receptor beta chain was documented in a study of HIV-infected patients and healthy controls (dated by TCRdb to the mid-2010s). At the level of the whole study: The study asked whether deep sequencing of the TCR repertoire from small blood samples of HIV patients could detect immune perturbation and reconstitution. The full study reports these points: Processing was restricted to sixteen HIV-infected individuals, which the authors judged to be a major constraint on the generalizability of the findings. Roughly threefold more distinct CDR3s and higher Shannon diversity were observed in healthy control repertoires than in untreated HIV+ repertoires. Most CMV-associated CDR3s became more frequent during therapy, although their change was not significant, whereas HIV-associated CDR3s showed a significant decrease in frequency. By Jaccard index and by the count of highly shared sequences, healthy controls shared more CDR3s between individuals than HIV+ patients did. The dynamics of distinct T-cell subpopulations could not be separated, and sequencing depth was restricted, because whole blood was used. Size-matched repertoire data did not replicate the apparent post-therapy recovery of the Gini index in HIV-infected patients. The study did not determine donor HLA types. Unequal numbers of distinct sequences between patients and controls complicated comparisons, and size-matching overweighted rare events from HIV-infected data. Mean usage differed significantly between HIV-infected patients and controls for eight alpha and eight beta V genes. Alpha-beta chain pairing was not determined in the samples. The observed differences in diversity could not be explained by the slight differences in age and sex profiles between the study cohorts. HIV-infected repertoires had significantly higher mean Gini indices than controls, possibly reflecting oligoclonality. Alpha-chain CDR3s from MAIT cells occurred at high frequency in healthy controls but were severely depleted in HIV+ repertoires.

Reading the germline V gene (reference sequence) gives CDR1 SGHKS and CDR2 YYEKEE. Deletion took 0 bases off V and 5 bases off J, with a span of 6 bases between the germline ends. The CDR3, from cysteine to phenylalanine, totals 13 residues. The read is trimmed to its CDR3 DNA, 39 bases read in frame from base 1. Whole blood was used without cell fractionation, so all unsorted peripheral T cells were reflected in the repertoire. Around ten uninfected healthy donors were sampled as controls, four of whom were sampled twice about three months apart. For RNA extraction, about 2.5 ml of peripheral blood was collected into Tempus tubes. Residual genomic DNA was removed with the TURBO-DNase kit and globin mRNA was depleted with GLOBINclear. 500 ng RNA was reverse transcribed with SuperScript III using primers against the alpha and beta constant regions. Separate alpha and beta chain libraries were generated by chain-specific third strand synthesis with multiplexing indices. The protocol used a single primer pair to amplify all rearrangements within a chain, which avoided primer bias, and attached molecular barcodes to each cDNA molecule. Purified cDNA was ligated with T4 RNA Ligase 1 onto a 5' RACE adapter bearing a random hexamer and the SP2 sequencing primer site. With slow temperature ramps used to favor optimal annealing, second strand synthesis was primed from the SP2 site with Phusion polymerase. Two random hexamer sequences, both added before amplification and joined together, made up the 12-nucleotide barcode of each molecule. A short first PCR added P5 and P7 adapter elements plus a second index, followed by a roughly 25-cycle amplification PCR with P5s and P7 primers. In total the libraries went through roughly 30 PCR cycles, after which the libraries were quantified on a Qubit, sized on a Bioanalyzer, and diluted to 4 to 5 nM. Normalized libraries were sequenced on an Illumina MiSeq with 2 x 250 paired-end kits. MinElute columns were the means by which the reverse transcription reactions were cleaned up, and the reactions were eluted into about 10 ul Tris-Cl. Adapter ligations were incubated for about 20 hours at 16 degrees C and subsequently purified with AMPure XP beads at a 1:1 ratio. The source study handled its data this way. A modified Decombinator that output V, J, insert and barcode information was used to process the demultiplexed FASTQ files. Sequences that shared a barcode but differed from the dominant sequence were treated as errors and discarded, and barcodes were clustered at Levenshtein distance 3 and counted to estimate the original cDNA molecules. The R packages ineq, vegan, igraph and RCytoscape were used for downstream analyses, together with IMGT nomenclature and CDR3 definitions. The authors computed V gene usage over distinct sequences and counted each TCR a single time to avoid skew from clonal expansion. Unique CDR3 amino acid sequences within a donor were connected in similarity networks whenever two sequences differed by a single Levenshtein edit. In the repertoires, a search was made for a compiled set of published HIV-specific CDR3s (roughly 92 alpha, several hundred beta) and CMV-specific CDR3s (approximately 13 alpha, 253 beta). Lower sequence numbers were not the cause of the decreased diversity in patients, as random subsampling to size-matched repertoires showed. The public reads were reprocessed in TCRdb via fastp at Q25 and MiXCR, keeping in-frame beta chains. Merged by CDR3 protein, the rows form single entries marked with the most common genes and DNA. The V and J calls here are based on TCRdb, not the publication. A total of roughly 17,000 distinct CDR3 sequences appear in this sample, roughly 6% of them only once. The ten largest clones take up roughly 2% of the sample.

By share, this clonotype ranks as medium-sized (0.01 to 0.1%). Its antigen is still unknown. Base-call qualities are not available, and no considerably larger clone is one nucleotide away. The clonotype originates from an adult in good health. The source material was blood. The rearranged segments are TRBV5-5 and TRBJ2-1, with the identity of the D gene unclear. Here is the DNA: TGTGCCAGCAGCTTGGACAGAAACAATGAGCAGTTCTTC. Translated, this gives CASSLDRNNEQFF.